A single sample gave rise to the 16 T cell receptor beta chains below, sequenced in a study of shared clonotypes between healthy human individuals. The data were produced by immunoSEQ multiplex PCR, yet TCRdb's version contains in-frame clones alone and is incomplete. The sample has over a million clones, 95% to 99% seen once; the top ten hold about 0.4%. The sample consisted of naive CD4+ T cells sorted from blood. Subset of the sample: CD45RA+ positively selected. These receptors were collected from a man aged 25 to 40 in good health.

As for this clone: One end of the junction is discordant with germline, which a read error may explain. In DNA, the CDR3 is TGTGCCATCACCTCACAGGTACCTGGCGCCAACGTCCTGACTTTC. It translates to CAITSQVPGANVLTF. The chain employs TRBV10-3 and TRBJ2-6, with D possibly being TRBD1 (5 bases). In germline, CDR1 is ENHRY, CDR2 SYGVKD. The CDR3 has 15 amino acids.

The chain has TRBV28 and TRBJ2-7; a possible D gene is TRBD2 (6 bases). The V gene lost 11 bases and the J gene lost 0 bases, with 20 bases spanning the gap. The germline V gene encodes CDR1 MDHEN and CDR2 SYDVKM. This CDR3 is built from 15 residues. The CDR3 is CAGSSAGTDSYEQYF. The CDR3 bases are TGTGCCGGTTCCTCCGCCGGGACTGACTCCTACGAGCAGTACTTC. Together with reference TRBV28 and TRBJ2-7, the CDR3 gives the full variable domain: DVKVTQSSRYLVKRTGEKVFLECVQDMDHENMFWYRQDPGLGLRLIYFSYDVKMKEKGDIPEGYSVSREKKERFSLILESASTNQTSMYLCAGSSAGTDSYEQYFGPGTRLTVT.

The chain employs TRBV28 and TRBJ2-7, with D tentatively TRBD2 (5 bases). V lost 2 bases and J lost 3, with 14 bases in between. The germline V gene has CDR1 MDHEN and CDR2 SYDVKM. The CDR3 runs 15 residues. CDR3 DNA sequence: TGTGCCAGCAGTTTAGAGGGTCGGATCGGCTACGAGCAGTACTTC. This translates into CASSLEGRIGYEQYF. Combining the CDR3 with reference TRBV28 and TRBJ2-7 gives the whole variable domain DVKVTQSSRYLVKRTGEKVFLECVQDMDHENMFWYRQDPGLGLRLIYFSYDVKMKEKGDIPEGYSVSREKKERFSLILESASTNQTSMYLCASSLEGRIGYEQYFGPGTRLTVT.

This clone was seen a single time. This chain uses TRBV25-1 with TRBJ2-1; D gene ambiguous. The germline V gene encodes CDR1 MGHDK and CDR2 SYGVNS. The CDR3 is 16 residues long. The V end lost 2 bases, the J end lost 0 bases, and 11 bases lay between the germline ends. DNA of the CDR3: TGTGCCAGCAGTGAAGTGTCTGGAAGCTCCTACAATGAGCAGTTCTTC. Protein sequence: CASSEVSGSSYNEQFF.

This clone was seen once. CDR3 DNA: TGTGCCAGCAGCGTAGTCGGTCTAAGGGAGCAGTTCTTC. Translated: CASSVVGLREQFF. V usage is TRBV9 and J usage is TRBJ2-1; D remains unclear. The CDR3 totals 13 residues. The V gene's germline CDR1 is SGDLS and CDR2 YYNGEE. Between the trimmed V and J ends, which lost 0 bases and 10 bases, there was a span of 11 bases.

This rearrangement joins TRBV4-3 to TRBJ1-1; D perhaps matches TRBD1 (6 bases). This CDR3 has 14 amino acids. With 1 base removed from V and 5 bases from J, the gap between germline ends came to 11 bases. The germline V gene encodes CDR1 LGHNA and CDR2 YSLEER. The CDR3 protein is CASSQGGGGTEAFF. The DNA of the CDR3 is TGCGCCAGCAGCCAAGGAGGGGGGGGGACTGAAGCTTTCTTT.

The rearrangement uses TRBV27 and TRBJ2-7; 9 positions match TRBD1. After removal of 1 base from V and 1 base from J, the junction contained 8 bases not matched to a gene. The germline gives CDR1 MNHEY, CDR2 SMNVEV (reference sequence). The CDR3 length is 17 residues. The CDR3 coding sequence is TGTGCCAGCAGTTTATTTTCTGTAGACAGGGGGTCCTACGAGCAGTACTTC. Translated: CASSLFSVDRGSYEQYF.

The V call is TRBV10-3, the J call TRBJ2-7; 12 bases are shared with TRBD1. The CDR3 sequence is 17 residues long. Germline-derived CDR1 and CDR2 are ENHRY and SYGVKD. The junction had 9 bases not matched to a gene; V was cut back by 0 bases and J by 6 bases. CDR3 region: CAISESIRDRGRREQYF. CDR3 nucleotide sequence: TGTGCCATCAGTGAGTCAATCCGGGACAGGGGGCGCCGCGAGCAGTACTTC.

The chain combines TRBV5-6 with TRBJ2-1, with 7 bases lining up with TRBD2. V gave up 7 bases and J gave up 8 bases; unmatched junction bases: 12. CDR1 and CDR2 from the germline V gene are SGHDT and YYEEEE. The CDR3 totals 14 residues. The CDR3 sequence is CASGRGLDTDEQFF. The CDR3, as DNA: TGTGCCAGCGGCCGCGGACTAGATACCGATGAGCAGTTCTTC.

The genes are TRBV28 and TRBJ2-3, with 10 bases fitting TRBD2. The CDR3 loop spans 17 amino acids. Germline loops: CDR1 MDHEN, CDR2 SYDVKM. V gave up 7 bases and J gave up 1 base; unmatched junction bases: 11. This chain's CDR3 is CASIAAGLAGGTDTQYF. The CDR3, as DNA: TGTGCCAGCATTGCTGCCGGTCTAGCGGGAGGCACAGATACGCAGTATTTT.

The rearrangement joins TRBV7-8 to TRBJ1-1, with D possibly being TRBD1 (5 bases). There are 15 residues in the CDR3. Trimming stripped 5 bases from V and 1 base from J, with 14 bases between. Germline V CDR1 and CDR2: SGHVS, FQNEAQ. CDR3 protein: CASSSRRDGNTEAFF. The CDR3 region has the DNA TGTGCCAGCAGCAGCCGGAGGGACGGGAACACTGAAGCTTTCTTT.

V and J are TRBV6-4 and TRBJ1-2, with unresolved D. Looked up from germline, CDR1 is MRHNA and CDR2 is SNTAGT. The CDR3 runs 16 residues. V was pared by 1 base and J by 7 bases, with 19 bases between. CDR3 residues: CASSDYPAGPGRGYTF. CDR3 nucleotide sequence: TGTGCCAGCAGTGACTATCCCGCGGGCCCAGGCCGTGGCTACACCTTC.

The chain employs TRBV30 and TRBJ2-7, with no clear D. Trimming cost V 0 bases and J 0 bases, with 9 bases left between them. CDR3 length equals 14 residues. Germline CDR1 reads GTSNPN; CDR2 reads SVGIG (reference sequence). The CDR3 nucleotides are TGTGCCTGGAGTGTAAGTCGAAACTCCTACGAGCAGTACTTC. This codes for CAWSVSRNSYEQYF.

This chain connects TRBV19 to TRBJ2-3, with 10 positions matching TRBD2. CDR1 is LNHDA, CDR2 SQIVND, per germline (reference sequence). The V segment lost 1 base and the J segment 4 bases; nucleotides outside the gene matches: 5. CDR3 size: 16 residues. The CDR3 sequence: CASSIGGLAVPDTQYF. The CDR3 DNA is TGTGCCAGTAGTATAGGCGGACTAGCGGTTCCAGATACGCAGTATTTT.

The chain recombines TRBV5-1 with TRBJ1-1, with TRBD1 identical over 7 bases. CDR1 is SGHRS and CDR2 is YFSETQ in the germline V gene. V dropped 2 bases and J dropped 0; count of bases not matched to a gene: 7. This CDR3 spans 16 amino acids. CDR3 nucleotide sequence: TGCGCCAGCAGCTTACCCCGGGACAGAGTGAACACTGAAGCTTTCTTT. Its translation is CASSLPRDRVNTEAFF. Full variable domain (missing parts from reference TRBV5-1 and TRBJ1-1): KAGVTQTPRYLIKTRGQQVTLSCSPISGHRSVSWYQQTPGQGLQFLFEYFSETQRNKGNFPGRFSGRQFSNSRSEMNVSTLELGDSALYLCASSLPRDRVNTEAFFGQGTRLTVV.

V gene TRBV15 combines with J gene TRBJ2-7; D unresolved. Germline V gene data show CDR1 as LNHNV and CDR2 as YYDKDF (reference sequence). This CDR3 is 13 amino acids long. The V and J ends lost 0 bases and 2 bases respectively, with 5 bases between them. CDR3 sequence reads: CATSRDVPYEQYF. CDR3 coding DNA: TGTGCCACCAGCAGAGATGTCCCCTACGAGCAGTACTTC.